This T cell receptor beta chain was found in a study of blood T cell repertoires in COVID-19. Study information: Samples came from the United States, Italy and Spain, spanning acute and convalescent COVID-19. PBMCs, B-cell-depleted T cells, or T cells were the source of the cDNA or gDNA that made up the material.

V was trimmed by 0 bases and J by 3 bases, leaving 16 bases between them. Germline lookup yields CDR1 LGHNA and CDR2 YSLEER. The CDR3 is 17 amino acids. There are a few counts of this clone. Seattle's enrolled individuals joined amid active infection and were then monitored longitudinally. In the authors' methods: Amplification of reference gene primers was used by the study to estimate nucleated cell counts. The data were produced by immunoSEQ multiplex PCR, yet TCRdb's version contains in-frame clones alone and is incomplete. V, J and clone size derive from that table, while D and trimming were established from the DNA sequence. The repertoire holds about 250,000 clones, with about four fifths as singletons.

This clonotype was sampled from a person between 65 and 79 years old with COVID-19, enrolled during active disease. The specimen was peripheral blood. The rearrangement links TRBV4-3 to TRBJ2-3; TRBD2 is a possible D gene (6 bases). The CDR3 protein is CASSQDWDGSITDTQYF. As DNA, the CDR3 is TGCGCCAGCAGCCAAGATTGGGACGGGAGTATAACAGATACGCAGTATTTT.